This T cell receptor beta chain was found in a study of blood T cells in healthy people across ages. Findings and limits, study-wide: While age rose, TCR beta diversity per million T cells dropped in a roughly linear way.

Concerning this clonotype: What it binds is not known.

V was cut by 3 bases and J by 3 bases, with 15 bases left in between. The CDR3 runs 16 residues. Using a J-beta primer mix together with a sample-barcoded 5' primer, a second PCR was run for roughly 6 to 12 cycles. Each cDNA molecule received a tag from a template-switch adaptor that had 12 random nucleotides. From the 5' RACE reads, TCRdb called clonotypes with MiXCR, one entry per CDR3 protein. The sample yields about 1.1 million distinct CDR3 sequences, about two fifths seen once. This sequence was found in a man aged 18 to 35 in good health. The chain combines TRBV12-3 or TRBV12-4 with TRBJ1-5; no clear D gene. The sequenced sample consisted of blood. This chain's CDR3 is CASSFGDQTNNQPQHF. For the CDR3, the DNA is TGTGCCAGCAGTTTTGGAGACCAAACGAACAATCAGCCCCAGCATTTT.